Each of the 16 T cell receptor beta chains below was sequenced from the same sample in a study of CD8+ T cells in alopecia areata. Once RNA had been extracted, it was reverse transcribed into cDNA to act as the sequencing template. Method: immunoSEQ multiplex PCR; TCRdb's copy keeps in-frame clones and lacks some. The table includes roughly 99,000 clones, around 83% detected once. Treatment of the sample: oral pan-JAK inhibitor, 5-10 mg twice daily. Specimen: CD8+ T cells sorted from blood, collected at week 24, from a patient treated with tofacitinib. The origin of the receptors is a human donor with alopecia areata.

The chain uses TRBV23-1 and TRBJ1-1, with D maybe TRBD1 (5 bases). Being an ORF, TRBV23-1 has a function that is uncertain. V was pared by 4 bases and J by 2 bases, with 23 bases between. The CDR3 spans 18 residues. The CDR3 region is CASSRPQGTLQSNTEAFF. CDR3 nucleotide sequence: TGCGCCAGCAGTCGACCCCAGGGAACCCTACAATCAAACACTGAAGCTTTCTTT.

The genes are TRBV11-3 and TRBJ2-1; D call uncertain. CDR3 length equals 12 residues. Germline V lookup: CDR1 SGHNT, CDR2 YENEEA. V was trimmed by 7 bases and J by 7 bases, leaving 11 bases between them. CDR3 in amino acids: CASMSGKNEQFF. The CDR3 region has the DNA TGTGCCAGCATGTCTGGGAAAAATGAGCAGTTCTTC. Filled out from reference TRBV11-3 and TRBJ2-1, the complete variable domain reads EAGVVQSPRYKIIEKKQPVAFWCNPISGHNTLYWYLQNLGQGPELLIRYENEEAVDDSQLPKDRFSAERLKGVDSTLKIQPAELGDSAVYLCASMSGKNEQFFGPGTRLTVL.

CDR3 in DNA: TGTGCCAGCAGCGTTGGGGGGCTATATGGCTACACCTTC. Its protein is CASSVGGLYGYTF. This chain joins TRBV2 and TRBJ1-2; D may be TRBD1 (6 bases). Germline CDR1 and CDR2: SNHLY and FYNNEI. Trimming took off 6 bases at V and 5 bases at J, with 13 bases between the two ends. This CDR3 contains 13 residues.

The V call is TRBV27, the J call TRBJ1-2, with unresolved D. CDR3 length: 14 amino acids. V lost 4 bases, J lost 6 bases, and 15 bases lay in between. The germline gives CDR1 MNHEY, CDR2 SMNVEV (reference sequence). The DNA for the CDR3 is TGTGCCAGCAGTTCCCCTCTCCTGAGTGATGGCTACACCTTC. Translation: CASSSPLLSDGYTF.

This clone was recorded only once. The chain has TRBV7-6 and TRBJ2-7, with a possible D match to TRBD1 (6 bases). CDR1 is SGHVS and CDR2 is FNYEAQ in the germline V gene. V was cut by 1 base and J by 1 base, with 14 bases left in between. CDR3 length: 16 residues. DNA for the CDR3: TGTGCCAGCAGCTTAGGGGCAGGGGATCGTTCCTACGAGCAGTACTTC. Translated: CASSLGAGDRSYEQYF.

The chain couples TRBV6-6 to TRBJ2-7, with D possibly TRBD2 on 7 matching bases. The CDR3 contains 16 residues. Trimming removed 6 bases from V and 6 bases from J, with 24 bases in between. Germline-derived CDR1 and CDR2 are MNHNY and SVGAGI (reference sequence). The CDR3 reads CASSRPVRGGAREQYF. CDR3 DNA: TGTGCCAGCAGCCGACCTGTCAGAGGGGGGGCCCGCGAGCAGTACTTC.

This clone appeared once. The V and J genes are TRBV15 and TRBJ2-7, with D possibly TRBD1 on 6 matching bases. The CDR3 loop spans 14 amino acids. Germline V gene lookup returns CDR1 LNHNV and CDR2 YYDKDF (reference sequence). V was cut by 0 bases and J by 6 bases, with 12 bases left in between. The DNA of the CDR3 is TGTGCCACCAGCAGAGATGGAGTGGACAGCGAGCAGTACTTC. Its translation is CATSRDGVDSEQYF.

In nucleotides, the CDR3 is TGTGCCACCACCCCCGAGGCGGCGGGGGCCACAGATACGCAGTATTTT. Translation gives CATTPEAAGATDTQYF. The chain has TRBV15 and TRBJ2-3; D is perhaps TRBD2 (7 bases). V was trimmed by 7 bases and J by 2 bases, leaving 19 bases between them. This CDR3 contains 16 residues. Germline V gene sequence: CDR1 LNHNV, CDR2 YYDKDF (reference sequence). Full variable domain (rest looked up from reference TRBV15 and TRBJ2-3): DAMVIQNPRYQVTQFGKPVTLSCSQTLNHNVMYWYQQKSSQAPKLLFHYYDKDFNNEADTPDNFQSRRPNTSFCFLDIRSPGLGDTAMYLCATTPEAAGATDTQYFGPGTRLTVL.

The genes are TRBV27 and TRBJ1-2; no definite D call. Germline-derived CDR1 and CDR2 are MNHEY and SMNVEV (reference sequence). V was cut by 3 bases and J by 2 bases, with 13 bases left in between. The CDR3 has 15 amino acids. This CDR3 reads CASSFMWNSNYGYTF. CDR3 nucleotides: TGTGCCAGCAGTTTCATGTGGAACAGCAACTATGGCTACACCTTC.

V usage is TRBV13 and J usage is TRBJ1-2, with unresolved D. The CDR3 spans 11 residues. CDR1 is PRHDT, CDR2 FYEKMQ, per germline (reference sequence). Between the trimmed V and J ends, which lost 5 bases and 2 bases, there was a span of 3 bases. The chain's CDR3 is CASSRNYGYTF. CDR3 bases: TGTGCCAGCAGCCGGAACTATGGCTACACCTTC.

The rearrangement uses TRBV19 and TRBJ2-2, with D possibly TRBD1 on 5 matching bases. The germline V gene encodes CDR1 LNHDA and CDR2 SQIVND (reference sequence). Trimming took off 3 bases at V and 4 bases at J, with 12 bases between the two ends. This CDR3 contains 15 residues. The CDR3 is CASSMLQGVTGELFF. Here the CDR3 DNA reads TGTGCCAGTAGTATGTTGCAGGGCGTCACCGGGGAGCTGTTTTTT. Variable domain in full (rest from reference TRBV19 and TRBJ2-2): DGGITQSPKYLFRKEGQNVTLSCEQNLNHDAMYWYRQDPGQGLRLIYYSQIVNDFQKGDIAEGYSVSREKKESFPLTVTSAQKNPTAFYLCASSMLQGVTGELFFGEGSRLTVL.

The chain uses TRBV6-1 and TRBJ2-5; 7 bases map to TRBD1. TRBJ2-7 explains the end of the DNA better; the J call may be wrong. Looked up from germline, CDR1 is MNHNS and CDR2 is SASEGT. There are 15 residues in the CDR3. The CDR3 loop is CASRAAGTAVYEQYF. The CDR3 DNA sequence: TGTGCCAGCAGGGCGGCCGGGACAGCCGTCTACGAGCAGTACTTC.

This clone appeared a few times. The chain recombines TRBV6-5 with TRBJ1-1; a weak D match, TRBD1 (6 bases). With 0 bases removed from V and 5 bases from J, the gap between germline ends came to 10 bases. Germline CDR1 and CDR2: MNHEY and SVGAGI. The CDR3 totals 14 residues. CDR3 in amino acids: CASSYSGGQTEAFF. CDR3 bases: TGTGCCAGCAGTTACTCCGGGGGGCAGACTGAAGCTTTCTTT.

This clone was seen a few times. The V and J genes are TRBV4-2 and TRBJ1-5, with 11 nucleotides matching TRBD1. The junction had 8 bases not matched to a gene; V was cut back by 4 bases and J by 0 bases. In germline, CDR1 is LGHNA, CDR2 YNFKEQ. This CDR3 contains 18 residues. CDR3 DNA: TGTGCCAGCAGCCGGACAGGGGGCGGGAGGGCTAGCAATCAGCCCCAGCATTTT. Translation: CASSRTGGGRASNQPQHF.

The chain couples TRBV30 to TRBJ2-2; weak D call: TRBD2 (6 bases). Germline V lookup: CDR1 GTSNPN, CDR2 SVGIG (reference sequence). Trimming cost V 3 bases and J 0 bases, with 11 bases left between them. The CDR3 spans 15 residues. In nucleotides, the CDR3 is TGTGCCTGGAGCACCGGGACTTCGAACACCGGGGAGCTGTTTTTT. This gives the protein CAWSTGTSNTGELFF.

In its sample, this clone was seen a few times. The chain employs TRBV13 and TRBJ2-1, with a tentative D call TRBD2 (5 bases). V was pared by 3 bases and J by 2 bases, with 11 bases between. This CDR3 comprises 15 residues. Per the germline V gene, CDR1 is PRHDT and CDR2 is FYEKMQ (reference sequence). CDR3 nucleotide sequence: TGTGCCAGCAGCTTGAAAGGAGGACCCTACAATGAGCAGTTCTTC. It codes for CASSLKGGPYNEQFF. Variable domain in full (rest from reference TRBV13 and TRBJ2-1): AAGVIQSPRHLIKEKRETATLKCYPIPRHDTVYWYQQGPGQDPQFLISFYEKMQSDKGSIPDRFSAQQFSDYHSELNMSSLELGDSALYFCASSLKGGPYNEQFFGPGTRLTVL.